These 11 T cell receptor beta chains originate from one sample sequenced in a study of shared clonotypes between healthy human individuals (dated by TCRdb to 2018 to 2021). Libraries were built with the immunoSEQ multiplex PCR assay. This is the immuneACCESS table as TCRdb keeps it, with only in-frame sequences that have V and J called. A part of the clones is gone; compared with another copy, unresolved V genes explain less than half, and the rest is unexplained. This sample gives millions of clones in total; over 85% of them show up just once. Clones ranked in the top ten supply 0.11% to 0.15% of the sample. Input material: naive CD4+ T cells sorted from blood. Explained via the paper, the cell subset or site label denotes: CD45RA+ positively selected. Receptors originate from a man between 18 and 35 years old in good health.

A word on this clone: This same CDR3 is encoded by further DNA sequences in the sample. This chain uses TRBV29-1 with TRBJ2-3, with 8 bases lining up with TRBD1. Germline lookup yields CDR1 SQVTM and CDR2 ANQGSEA. CDR3 length: 12 residues. After removal of 6 bases from V and 1 base from J, the junction contained 0 bases not matched to a gene. The CDR3 DNA reads as TGCAGCGTGGGACAGGGCACAGATACGCAGTATTTT. Translating gives CSVGQGTDTQYF.

J is TRBJ2-7 and V is TRBV6-5, with D possibly matching TRBD2 (5 bases). V was pared by 4 bases and J by 3 bases, with 16 bases between. There are 15 residues in the CDR3. CDR1 and CDR2 from the germline V gene are MNHEY and SVGAGI. The CDR3 loop is CASSLGGLTGYEQYF. The CDR3 DNA reads TGTGCCAGCAGTTTAGGCGGACTTACGGGCTACGAGCAGTACTTC.

V is TRBV28 and J is TRBJ1-1; D unresolved. Germline CDR1 MDHEN, CDR2 SYDVKM. The CDR3 has 12 residues. V was pared by 3 bases and J by 9 bases, with 11 bases between. Here the CDR3 reads CASSFPGRKAFF. The CDR3 DNA sequence: TGTGCCAGCAGTTTCCCGGGGAGGAAAGCTTTCTTT. Full variable domain (rest looked up from reference TRBV28 and TRBJ1-1): DVKVTQSSRYLVKRTGEKVFLECVQDMDHENMFWYRQDPGLGLRLIYFSYDVKMKEKGDIPEGYSVSREKKERFSLILESASTNQTSMYLCASSFPGRKAFFGQGTRLTVV.

The rearrangement uses TRBV2 and TRBJ2-1, with TRBD1 matching 9 bases. With V trimmed by 8 bases and J by 4 bases, 6 bases remained unmatched. Germline values: CDR1 SNHLY, CDR2 FYNNEI. The CDR3 totals 14 residues. The CDR3 DNA reads TGTGCCAGCGTCCGGGACAGGGCGTACAATGAGCAGTTCTTC. Encoded protein: CASVRDRAYNEQFF.

The chain joins TRBV30 to TRBJ2-3, with 10 bases identical to TRBD2. V was pared by 0 bases and J by 8 bases, with 8 bases of the junction left unmatched. This CDR3 contains 15 residues. Germline V gives CDR1 GTSNPN, CDR2 SVGIG (reference sequence). The CDR3 DNA follows: TGTGCCTGGAGTGTAACGGCTAGCGGGGGAGGTACGCAGTATTTT. Translation gives CAWSVTASGGGTQYF.

This clone was counted a single time. V and J are TRBV7-2 and TRBJ2-7, with 10 bases matching TRBD2. The V gene end was trimmed by 5 bases and the J gene end by 2 bases; junction bases not matched to a gene: 15. Germline-derived CDR1 and CDR2 are SGHTA and FQGNSA. There are 18 residues in the CDR3. CDR3 DNA sequence: TGTGCCAGCAGCCCGCGCTTGCTCGCAGCGGGAGGGCCCTACGAGCAGTACTTC. It codes for CASSPRLLAAGGPYEQYF.

As regards this clone: Other DNA variants within this sample encode the same CDR3. The genes are TRBV18 and TRBJ2-1; either TRBD1 or TRBD2 may supply D (5 bases each). V was pared by 6 bases and J by 8 bases, with 11 bases between. The CDR3 contains 12 residues. CDR1 is KGHSH, CDR2 LQKENI, per germline. The CDR3 DNA follows: TGTGCCAGCTCGCGCCAGGGAGATGAGCAGTTCTTC. Translation gives CASSRQGDEQFF.

In the case of this clone: This same CDR3 is encoded by further DNA sequences in the sample. This chain links TRBV7-9 with TRBJ1-2; TRBD1 agrees at 7 bases. This CDR3 is built from 13 residues. Germline V CDR1 and CDR2: SEHNR, FQNEAQ (reference sequence). V lost 4 bases and J lost 4; bases outside the gene matches: 3. Here the CDR3 DNA reads TGTGCCAGCAGCTACAGGGGCGGCTATGGCTACACCTTC. Its translation: CASSYRGGYGYTF.

The V gene is TRBV30, the J gene TRBJ1-4; 9 bases match TRBD1. J gave up 7 bases and V 0 bases, and 3 bases lay outside the gene matches. This CDR3 spans 14 amino acids. Germline V gives CDR1 GTSNPN, CDR2 SVGIG (reference sequence). The CDR3 nucleotides are TGTGCCTGGAGTGTACTGGACAGGGGTGAAAAACTGTTTTTT. It translates to CAWSVLDRGEKLFF.

The rearrangement uses TRBV19 and TRBJ1-2, with D uncertain. The CDR3 is 13 amino acids. Germline assignment: CDR1 LNHDA and CDR2 SQIVND (reference sequence). Between the trimmed V and J ends, which lost 6 bases and 1 base, there was a span of 9 bases. The CDR3 DNA reads TGTGCCAGTAGCCGACCGGGTAACTATGGCTACACCTTC. This translates into CASSRPGNYGYTF.

V is TRBV5-1 and J is TRBJ2-7; D remains ambiguous. The CDR3 sequence is 14 residues long. The germline V and J ends were trimmed by 3 bases and 2 bases, with 12 bases remaining between them. Germline V gives CDR1 SGHRS, CDR2 YFSETQ. CDR3 protein: CASSSPGTTYEQYF. DNA of the CDR3: TGCGCCAGCAGCTCCCCGGGCACGACCTACGAGCAGTACTTC.